Listed below are T cell receptor beta chains from one sample, sequenced in a study of blood T cell repertoires in COVID-19. The data were produced by immunoSEQ multiplex PCR, yet TCRdb's version contains in-frame clones alone and is incomplete. This table holds about 170,000 clones, around 82% found once. Input material: peripheral blood. The origin of the receptors is a woman of 80 years or more with acute or convalescent COVID-19. Each CDR3 is given with its conserved first and last residue. Each record gives: CDR3 protein, V gene, J gene.

CDR3: CSVRQRNTGELFF
V: TRBV29-1
J: TRBJ2-2

CDR3: CASSVTGNTIYF
V: TRBV2
J: TRBJ1-3

CDR3: CATSDPGTYEKLFF
V: TRBV24-1
J: TRBJ1-4

CDR3: CASSIRTGVKTQYF
V: TRBV19
J: TRBJ2-5

CDR3: CASSPPGGRSEQYF
V: TRBV18
J: TRBJ2-7

CDR3: CASSPQGSWVPRAQETQYF
V: TRBV6-6
J: TRBJ2-5

CDR3: CASRRQGLGNTEAFF
V: TRBV2
J: TRBJ1-1

CDR3: CASSQDPGTGVRETQYF
V: TRBV4-3
J: TRBJ2-5

CDR3: CASSLGAANYGYTF
V: TRBV5-4
J: TRBJ1-2

CDR3: CASSQVTAGYNEQFF
V: TRBV4-3
J: TRBJ2-1

CDR3: CASSLSRQGGNSPLHF
V: TRBV27
J: TRBJ1-6

CDR3: CASSQDIGQGNTIYF
V: TRBV3-1/TRBV3-2
J: TRBJ1-3

CDR3: CASGETGGNQPQHF
V: TRBV19
J: TRBJ1-5

CDR3: CASSATGDTGELFF
V: TRBV19
J: TRBJ2-2

CDR3: CASSFFPNTGELFF
V: TRBV11-2
J: TRBJ2-2

CDR3: CASSQDRLAGSRNEQFF
V: TRBV4-1
J: TRBJ2-1

CDR3: CAAGQAYEQYF
V: TRBV19
J: TRBJ2-7

CDR3: CASSLNTGGLQPQHF
V: TRBV11-2
J: TRBJ1-5

CDR3: CAWSIKGVNSPLHF
V: TRBV30
J: TRBJ1-6

CDR3: CASSFGQSSTDTQYF
V: TRBV5-1
J: TRBJ2-3

CDR3: CASSTRDREAEAFF
V: TRBV6-2/TRBV6-3
J: TRBJ1-1

CDR3: CASTRRGSSYEQYF
V: TRBV6-5
J: TRBJ2-7

CDR3: CASSLGTASYEQYF
V: TRBV5-1
J: TRBJ2-7

CDR3: CASRVAGNSPLHF
V: TRBV12-3/TRBV12-4
J: TRBJ1-6

CDR3: CASSLPGQGTAYGYTF
V: TRBV28
J: TRBJ1-2

CDR3: CASSFDRVNEKLFF
V: TRBV7-9
J: TRBJ1-4

CDR3: CASSQDATGANQPQHF
V: TRBV3-1/TRBV3-2
J: TRBJ1-5

CDR3: CASSGERERADTQYF
V: TRBV27
J: TRBJ2-3

CDR3: CASSFNSEAFF
V: TRBV5-6
J: TRBJ1-1

CDR3: CASSLKAGGADTQYF
V: TRBV7-2
J: TRBJ2-3

CDR3: CASSSGTSGSGGGIQYF
V: TRBV7-2
J: TRBJ2-4

CDR3: CASSEQGATFGTIYF
V: TRBV6-1
J: TRBJ1-3

CDR3: CASSPPHRRGMNTEAFF
V: TRBV28
J: TRBJ1-1

CDR3: CAWSVGHEAHQPQHF
V: TRBV30
J: TRBJ1-5

CDR3: CASQQGARTGELFF
V: TRBV28
J: TRBJ2-2

CDR3: CASSLGSQTSLSEQYF
V: TRBV7-2
J: TRBJ2-7

CDR3: CASSQEGGVLGGYTF
V: TRBV4-1
J: TRBJ1-2

CDR3: CASSVGGSDLNEKLFF
V: TRBV9
J: TRBJ1-4

CDR3: CASSPRGEDSPLHF
V: TRBV6-6
J: TRBJ1-6

CDR3: CASSLQRTGVGGEQFF
V: TRBV7-6
J: TRBJ2-1

CDR3: CASSWGTNTGELFF
V: TRBV7-7
J: TRBJ2-2

CDR3: CASSLLGRGSYEQYF
V: TRBV7-9
J: TRBJ2-7

CDR3: CASSWGLQETQYF
V: TRBV5-4
J: TRBJ2-5

CDR3: CASRSGTVSNQPQHF
V: TRBV6-5
J: TRBJ1-5

CDR3: CASSLVLGGAFF
V: TRBV7-2
J: TRBJ1-1

CDR3: CASSRPAGDFNTGELFF
V: TRBV7-3
J: TRBJ2-2

CDR3: CASSLDRGGANQPQHF
V: TRBV11-2
J: TRBJ1-5

CDR3: CASSLASPSGRFPDTQYF
V: TRBV7-2
J: TRBJ2-3

CDR3: CASSEEGSSVGGYTF
V: TRBV2
J: TRBJ1-2

CDR3: CASSSTQGGGYTF
V: TRBV5-4
J: TRBJ1-2

CDR3: CATGTPGVYEQYF
V: TRBV19
J: TRBJ2-7

CDR3: CASSYGQGAADTQYF
V: TRBV4-3
J: TRBJ2-3

CDR3: CASSESDTTYEQYF
V: TRBV2
J: TRBJ2-7

CDR3: CASSPDRGNSETQYF
V: TRBV6-5
J: TRBJ2-5

CDR3: CASSPPSGSETQYF
V: TRBV28
J: TRBJ2-5

CDR3: CASSLGPGDYGYTF
V: TRBV5-5
J: TRBJ1-2

CDR3: CSASGREETQYF
V: TRBV20-1
J: TRBJ2-5

CDR3: CASSPAYAGTGAFGELFF
V: TRBV5-4
J: TRBJ2-2